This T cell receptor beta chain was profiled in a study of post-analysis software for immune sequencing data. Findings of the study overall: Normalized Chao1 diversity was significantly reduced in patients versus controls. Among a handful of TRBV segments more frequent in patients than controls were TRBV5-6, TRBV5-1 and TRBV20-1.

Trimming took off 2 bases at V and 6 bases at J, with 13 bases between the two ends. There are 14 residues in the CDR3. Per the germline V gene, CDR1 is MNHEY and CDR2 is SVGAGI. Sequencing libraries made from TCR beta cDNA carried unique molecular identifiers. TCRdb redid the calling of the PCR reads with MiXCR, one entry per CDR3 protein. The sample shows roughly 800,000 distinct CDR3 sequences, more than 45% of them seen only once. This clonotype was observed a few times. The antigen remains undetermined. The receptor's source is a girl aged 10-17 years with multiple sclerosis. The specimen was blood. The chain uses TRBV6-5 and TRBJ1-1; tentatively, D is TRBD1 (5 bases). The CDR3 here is CASSYTYRRSEAFF. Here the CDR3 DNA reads TGTGCCAGCAGTTACACCTACAGGCGCTCTGAAGCTTTCTTT.